This is a list of T cell receptor beta chains from one sample in a study of tumor and adjacent non-tumor tissue in lung cancer. TCRdb re-called the multiplex PCR reads through MiXCR, storing one row per CDR3 protein. The table records around 210,000 distinct CDR3 sequences, over 55% of them present only once. Sequencing input: lung tumor tissue. All receptors come from a man aged 60-69 years with non-small cell lung cancer. Each CDR3 is given with its conserved first and last residue. The order of the fields is CDR3 length, clone size, V gene, D gene, J gene, CDR3 protein, CDR3 DNA. D genes are given only for firm matches. Not every row has a clone size; where given, it reads once, few, many or a size class.

CDR3 length: 14
clone size: many
V gene: TRBV12-3/TRBV12-4
D gene: -
J gene: TRBJ2-7
CDR3 protein: CASSLSTDNGKAYF
CDR3 DNA: TGTGCCAGCAGTTTGTCGACAGACAACGGGAAGGCCTACTTC

CDR3 length: 13
clone size: -
V gene: TRBV29-1
D gene: -
J gene: TRBJ1-1
CDR3 protein: CSVLSPEYTEAFF
CDR3 DNA: TGCAGCGTTTTGTCTCCCGAGTACACTGAAGCATTCTTT

CDR3 length: 11
clone size: -
V gene: TRBV11-2
D gene: -
J gene: TRBJ2-1
CDR3 protein: CASNSGDEQFF
CDR3 DNA: TGTGCTAGCAACTCTGGGGATGAGCAGTTCTTC

CDR3 length: 15
clone size: -
V gene: TRBV4-2
D gene: -
J gene: TRBJ2-7
CDR3 protein: CASSQGRDSTYVQYF
CDR3 DNA: TGTGCCAGCAGCCAGGGGCGGGATTCAACTTACGTGCAGTACTTC

CDR3 length: 13
clone size: -
V gene: TRBV11-3
D gene: -
J gene: TRBJ2-7
CDR3 protein: CASSLWIWSEQYF
CDR3 DNA: TGTGCAAGCAGCTTATGGATTTGGAGCGAGCAGTACTTC

CDR3 length: 15
clone size: many
V gene: TRBV5-6
D gene: TRBD2
J gene: TRBJ2-7
CDR3 protein: CASSLYSGSVYEQYF
CDR3 DNA: TGTGCCAGCAGCTTGTACAGCGGGAGTGTCTACGAGCAGTACTTC

CDR3 length: 14
clone size: -
V gene: TRBV6-5
D gene: -
J gene: TRBJ1-1
CDR3 protein: CTSSNRGADTESFF
CDR3 DNA: TGTACCAGCAGTAACCGGGGCGCGGACACTGAATCTTTCTTT

CDR3 length: 13
clone size: -
V gene: TRBV11-3
D gene: -
J gene: TRBJ2-4
CDR3 protein: CANSWMGQGIQYF
CDR3 DNA: TGTGCCAACAGCTGGATGGGTCAGGGCATTCAGTACTTC

CDR3 length: 13
clone size: -
V gene: TRBV5-1
D gene: TRBD1
J gene: TRBJ2-3
CDR3 protein: CASSPGDRGPSYF
CDR3 DNA: TGCGCCAGCAGCCCGGGAGACAGGGGGCCGTCGTATTTC

CDR3 length: 16
clone size: -
V gene: TRBV4-1
D gene: TRBD1
J gene: TRBJ1-2
CDR3 protein: CASSKNRGERSYGYTF
CDR3 DNA: TGCGCCAGCTCTAAGAACAGGGGGGAACGGAGCTATGGCTACACCTTC

CDR3 length: 12
clone size: -
V gene: TRBV29-1
D gene: -
J gene: TRBJ2-7
CDR3 protein: CSGGTEDYEQYF
CDR3 DNA: TGCAGCGGCGGGACAGAGGACTACGAACAGTACTTC

CDR3 length: 14
clone size: -
V gene: TRBV5-5
D gene: -
J gene: TRBJ1-5
CDR3 protein: CASSFRGKDQPQHF
CDR3 DNA: TGTGCCAGCAGCTTCCGGGGAAAGGATCAGCCCCAGCATTTT

CDR3 length: 13
clone size: -
V gene: TRBV20-1
D gene: -
J gene: TRBJ1-5
CDR3 protein: CGVRGVPGDTQHF
CDR3 DNA: TGCGGTGTTAGAGGGGTACCGGGGGATACGCAGCATTTT

CDR3 length: 16
clone size: few
V gene: TRBV12-3/TRBV12-4
D gene: -
J gene: TRBJ1-5
CDR3 protein: CASSSTGSSGHQPQHF
CDR3 DNA: TGTGCCAGCAGTTCCACAGGCAGTTCGGGGCATCAGCCCCAGCATTTT

CDR3 length: 13
clone size: -
V gene: TRBV11-3
D gene: -
J gene: TRBJ1-1
CDR3 protein: CAGSFGLNTEAFF
CDR3 DNA: TGTGCCGGCAGCTTCGGTCTGAACACTGAAGCTTTCTTC

CDR3 length: 18
clone size: -
V gene: TRBV5-1
D gene: -
J gene: TRBJ2-1
CDR3 protein: CPSSLGLGDFSSYNEHFF
CDR3 DNA: TGCCCCAGCAGCTTGGGGCTAGGGGACTTCAGCTCCTACAATGAGCATTTCTTC

CDR3 length: 14
clone size: -
V gene: TRBV5-1
D gene: -
J gene: TRBJ2-3
CDR3 protein: CASADRRGEDTQYF
CDR3 DNA: TGCGCCAGCGCGGACAGGAGGGGTGAAGATACGCAGTATTTT

CDR3 length: 16
clone size: many
V gene: TRBV4-1
D gene: -
J gene: TRBJ2-7
CDR3 protein: CASSQERRAKGYEQYF
CDR3 DNA: TGCGCCAGCAGCCAAGAAAGGAGGGCGAAGGGTTACGAGCAGTACTTC

CDR3 length: 13
clone size: -
V gene: TRBV19
D gene: -
J gene: TRBJ1-6
CDR3 protein: CAGSGSLNSSLHF
CDR3 DNA: TGTGCCGGCTCCGGGTCCTTGAATTCATCCCTCCACTTT

CDR3 length: 11
clone size: few
V gene: TRBV6-6
D gene: -
J gene: TRBJ1-6
CDR3 protein: CASRAGSPLHF
CDR3 DNA: TGTGCCAGCAGGGCGGGTTCACCCCTCCACTTT

CDR3 length: 12
clone size: -
V gene: TRBV12-3/TRBV12-4
D gene: -
J gene: TRBJ1-1
CDR3 protein: CASSLIDTEAFF
CDR3 DNA: TGTGCCAGCAGTTTAATAGACACTGAAGCTTTCTTT

CDR3 length: 13
clone size: -
V gene: TRBV29-1
D gene: -
J gene: TRBJ2-7
CDR3 protein: CSVTVTGTGKQYF
CDR3 DNA: TGCAGCGTAACGGTAACGGGAACCGGCAAGCAGTACTTC

CDR3 length: 14
clone size: -
V gene: TRBV6-6
D gene: -
J gene: TRBJ2-1
CDR3 protein: CASGYNAKYNEQFF
CDR3 DNA: TGTGCCAGCGGTTACAACGCGAAGTACAATGAGCAGTTCTTC

CDR3 length: 15
clone size: many
V gene: TRBV11-3
D gene: TRBD1
J gene: TRBJ2-2
CDR3 protein: CASSLDRGVSGELFF
CDR3 DNA: TGTGCCAGCAGCTTGGACAGGGGGGTGTCCGGGGAGCTGTTTTTT

CDR3 length: 14
clone size: few
V gene: TRBV20-1
D gene: -
J gene: TRBJ2-2
CDR3 protein: CSARVGVNTGELFF
CDR3 DNA: TGCAGTGCTAGAGTCGGGGTCAACACCGGGGAGCTGTTTTTT

CDR3 length: 16
clone size: many
V gene: TRBV6-5
D gene: -
J gene: TRBJ2-7
CDR3 protein: CATSGEGAIASYEQYF
CDR3 DNA: TGTGCCACCTCCGGGGAGGGGGCGATCGCCTCCTACGAGCAGTACTTC

CDR3 length: 15
clone size: many
V gene: TRBV6-5
D gene: -
J gene: TRBJ2-1
CDR3 protein: CASSNSRGRNNEQFF
CDR3 DNA: TGTGCCAGCAGTAATAGCAGGGGAAGAAACAATGAGCAGTTCTTC

CDR3 length: 14
clone size: -
V gene: TRBV29-1
D gene: -
J gene: TRBJ1-3
CDR3 protein: CSAIGGNSGNIIYF
CDR3 DNA: TGCAGCGCGATAGGGGGAAACTCTGGAAACATCATATATTTT

CDR3 length: 14
clone size: -
V gene: TRBV20-1
D gene: -
J gene: TRBJ2-7
CDR3 protein: CSAREVGLSYEQYF
CDR3 DNA: TGCAGTGCTAGAGAGGTTGGCCTCTCCTACGAACAGTACTTC

CDR3 length: 19
clone size: once
V gene: TRBV4-1
D gene: -
J gene: TRBJ2-1
CDR3 protein: CASSQGLDRTNREGMKQFF
CDR3 DNA: TGCGCCAGCAGCCAAGGTTTGGATAGGACTAACAGGGAAGGGATGAAGCAGTTCTTC

CDR3 length: 16
clone size: -
V gene: TRBV10-3
D gene: -
J gene: TRBJ2-7
CDR3 protein: CAISESPGAPAHEQYF
CDR3 DNA: TGTGCCATCAGTGAGTCGCCCGGCGCGCCGGCCCACGAGCAGTACTTC

CDR3 length: 12
clone size: many
V gene: TRBV29-1
D gene: TRBD1
J gene: TRBJ2-7
CDR3 protein: CSVADRGYEQYF
CDR3 DNA: TGCAGCGTTGCTGACAGGGGGTACGAGCAGTACTTC

CDR3 length: 13
clone size: few
V gene: TRBV5-4
D gene: -
J gene: TRBJ1-3
CDR3 protein: CASKGLSGNTIYF
CDR3 DNA: TGTGCCAGCAAGGGACTATCTGGAAACACCATATATTTT

CDR3 length: 13
clone size: many
V gene: TRBV11-2
D gene: TRBD1
J gene: TRBJ1-6
CDR3 protein: CASSRTGNSPLHF
CDR3 DNA: TGTGCCAGCAGCCGGACAGGAAATTCACCCCTCCACTTT

CDR3 length: 14
clone size: -
V gene: TRBV20-1
D gene: -
J gene: TRBJ2-3
CDR3 protein: CRASPGGYTDTQYF
CDR3 DNA: TGCAGGGCTAGTCCTGGCGGGTACACAGATACGCAGTATTTT

CDR3 length: 12
clone size: -
V gene: TRBV20-1
D gene: -
J gene: TRBJ1-2
CDR3 protein: CNYPNPAYGYTF
CDR3 DNA: TGCAATTATCCCAACCCCGCCTATGGCTACACCTTC